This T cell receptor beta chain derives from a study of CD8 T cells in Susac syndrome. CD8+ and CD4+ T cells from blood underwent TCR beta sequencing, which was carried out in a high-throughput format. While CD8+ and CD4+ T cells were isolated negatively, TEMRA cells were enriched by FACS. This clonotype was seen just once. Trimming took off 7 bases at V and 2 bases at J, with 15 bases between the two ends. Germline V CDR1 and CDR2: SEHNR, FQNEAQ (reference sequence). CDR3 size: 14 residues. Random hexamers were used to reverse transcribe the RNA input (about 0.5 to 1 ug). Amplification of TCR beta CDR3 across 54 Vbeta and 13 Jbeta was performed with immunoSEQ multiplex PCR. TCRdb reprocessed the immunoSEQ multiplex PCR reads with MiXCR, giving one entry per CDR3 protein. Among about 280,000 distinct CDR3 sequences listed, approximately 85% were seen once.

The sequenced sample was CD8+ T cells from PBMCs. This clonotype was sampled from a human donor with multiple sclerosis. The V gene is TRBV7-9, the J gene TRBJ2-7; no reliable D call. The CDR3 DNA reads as TGTGCCAGCACCGATTCCCGGCAGACCTACGAGCAGTACTTC. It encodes CASTDSRQTYEQYF.